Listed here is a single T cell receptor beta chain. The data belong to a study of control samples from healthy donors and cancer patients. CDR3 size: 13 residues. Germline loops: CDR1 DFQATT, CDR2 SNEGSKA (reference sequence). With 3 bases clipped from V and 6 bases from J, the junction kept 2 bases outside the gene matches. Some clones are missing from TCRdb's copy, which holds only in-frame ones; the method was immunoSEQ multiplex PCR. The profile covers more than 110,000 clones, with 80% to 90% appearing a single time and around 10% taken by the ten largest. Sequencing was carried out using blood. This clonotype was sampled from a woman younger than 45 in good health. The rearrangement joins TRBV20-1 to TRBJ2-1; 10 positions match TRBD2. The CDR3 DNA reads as TGCAGTGCTAGTAGCGGGGGGTTCAATGAGCAGTTCTTC. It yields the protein CSASSGGFNEQFF.